This T cell receptor (beta chain) was found in a study of early T cells in non-severe SARS-CoV-2 infection. About the research overall: The chains were unpaired, and the sequenced material was bulk RNA from unsorted whole blood.

This clonotype was seen a few times. Its antigen remains unknown. The study's findings and limits: VDJdb-based matching was biased toward anti-spike CD8 responses and missed private and CD4 specificities.

Unique molecular identifiers tagged individual cDNA molecules. MiXCR was run by TCRdb on the 5' RACE reads, yielding one entry per CDR3 protein. Of tens of thousands of distinct CDR3 sequences listed, approximately 10% are singletons. This CDR3 contains 17 residues. The chain recombines TRBV21-1 with TRBJ2-3; the table gives TRBD2 as D, unverified against the DNA. TRBV21-1 is shown as a pseudogene. This receptor was obtained from an adult who was a healthcare worker with PCR-confirmed SARS-CoV-2 infection or an uninfected control (not recorded which). The source material was whole blood, sampled at baseline. The CDR3 protein is CASSKGSSAVGTDTQYF. In DNA form, the CDR3 reads TGTGCCAGCAGCAAAGGGAGTAGCGCAGTGGGTACAGATACGCAGTATTTT.